These 3 T cell receptor beta chains were sequenced from one sample in a study of technical replicates of blood from a handful of donors. TCRdb's copy holds only in-frame clones and misses some; the assay was immunoSEQ multiplex PCR. The sample has tens of thousands of clones; roughly 98% are singletons. What was sequenced was T cells isolated from PBMCs. The receptors were sampled from a human donor in good health.

V gene TRBV10-3 combines with J gene TRBJ2-5; D is unclear. The germline CDR1 and CDR2 sequences are ENHRY and SYGVKD. This CDR3 has 16 amino acids. The germline V and J ends were trimmed by 2 bases and 5 bases, with 18 bases remaining between them. The CDR3 sequence is CAISEIGSGPRETQYF. CDR3 coding DNA: TGTGCCATCAGTGAGATCGGGTCGGGTCCAAGGGAGACCCAGTACTTC.

This clone has a handful of counts. V gene TRBV5-1 combines with J gene TRBJ1-2, with D hard to call. The V gene lost 4 bases and the J gene lost 0 bases, with 10 bases spanning the gap. This CDR3 region has 14 residues. Looked up from germline, CDR1 is SGHRS and CDR2 is YFSETQ. Here the CDR3 DNA reads TGCGCCAGCAGCATTCAGACAACTAACTATGGCTACACCTTC. This sequence encodes CASSIQTTNYGYTF. Drawing the rest from reference TRBV5-1 and TRBJ1-2, the complete variable domain is KAGVTQTPRYLIKTRGQQVTLSCSPISGHRSVSWYQQTPGQGLQFLFEYFSETQRNKGNFPGRFSGRQFSNSRSEMNVSTLELGDSALYLCASSIQTTNYGYTFGSGTRLTVV.

The V and J genes are TRBV19 and TRBJ2-1; a possible D gene is TRBD2 (6 bases). Per the germline V gene, CDR1 is LNHDA and CDR2 is SQIVND (reference sequence). The length of the CDR3 is 16 residues. V lost 9 bases and J lost 6, with 24 bases in between. The CDR3 here is CASSKDRLDSINEQFF. CDR3 sequence (DNA): TGTGCCAGCTCCAAGGACCGACTAGACTCGATCAATGAGCAGTTCTTC. Using reference TRBV19 and TRBJ2-1 for the parts outside the CDR3, the full variable domain is DGGITQSPKYLFRKEGQNVTLSCEQNLNHDAMYWYRQDPGQGLRLIYYSQIVNDFQKGDIAEGYSVSREKKESFPLTVTSAQKNPTAFYLCASSKDRLDSINEQFFGPGTRLTVL.